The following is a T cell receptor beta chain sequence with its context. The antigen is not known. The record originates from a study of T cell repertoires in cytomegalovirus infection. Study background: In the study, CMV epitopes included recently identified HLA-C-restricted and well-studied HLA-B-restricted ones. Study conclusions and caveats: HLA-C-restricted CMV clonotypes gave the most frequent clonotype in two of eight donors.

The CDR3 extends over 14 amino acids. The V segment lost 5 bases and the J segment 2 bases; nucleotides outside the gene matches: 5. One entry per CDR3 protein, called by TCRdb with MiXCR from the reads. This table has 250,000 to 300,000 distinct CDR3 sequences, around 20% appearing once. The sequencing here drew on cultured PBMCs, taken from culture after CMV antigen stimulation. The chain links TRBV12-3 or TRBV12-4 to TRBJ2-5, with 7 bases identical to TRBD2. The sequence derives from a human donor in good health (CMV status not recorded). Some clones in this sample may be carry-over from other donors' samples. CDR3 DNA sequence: TGTGCCAGCAGTGGACTAGGGACTCAAGAGACCCAGTACTTC. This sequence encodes CASSGLGTQETQYF.